This entry lists 4 T cell receptor beta chains sequenced from one sample in a study of cytomegalovirus exposure and HLA in healthy donors. The PCR employed 60 Vbeta primers together with 13 Jbeta primers. Sequencing was performed with immunoSEQ multiplex PCR; in TCRdb, only in-frame clones are kept and a portion is missing. The sample's table shows about 200,000 clones. Sequenced: PBMCs. The receptor source for this set is a girl between 2 and 10 years old in good health and CMV-seropositive.

The V and J genes are TRBV5-1 and TRBJ2-2, with TRBD1 matching 7 bases. J gave up 3 bases and V 3 bases, and 5 bases lay outside the gene matches. Looked up from germline, CDR1 is SGHRS and CDR2 is YFSETQ. This CDR3 is built from 15 residues. The CDR3 loop is CASSYRDSHTGELFF. CDR3 nucleotides: TGCGCCAGCAGCTACCGGGACAGCCACACCGGGGAGCTGTTTTTT.

This chain uses TRBV27 with TRBJ2-1; 12 positions match TRBD2. J was trimmed by 0 bases and V by 5 bases; bases with no gene match: 8. Germline CDR1 is MNHEY and CDR2 is SMNVEV (reference sequence). CDR3 size: 18 residues. DNA for the CDR3: TGTGCCAGCAGTACCGGGACTAGCGGGCAAAGCTCCTACAATGAGCAGTTCTTC. Translated: CASSTGTSGQSSYNEQFF.

J is TRBJ1-6 and V is TRBV4-1, with D uncertain. The CDR3 length is 13 residues. Trimming took 1 base from V and 8 from J, leaving 6 bases between them. Germline CDR1 MGHRA, CDR2 YSYEKL. The DNA of the CDR3 is TGCGCCAGCAGCCAAGGTTTCGATTCACCCCTCCACTTT. Translating gives CASSQGFDSPLHF.

The chain recombines TRBV5-4 with TRBJ2-5; 16 nucleotides match TRBD2. CDR1 and CDR2 from the germline V gene are SGHNT and YYREEE (reference sequence). There are 17 residues in the CDR3. J was trimmed by 5 bases and V by 3 bases; bases with no gene match: 7. The CDR3 region is CASSSPGTSGRAETQYF. The DNA of the CDR3 is TGTGCCAGCAGCTCCCCCGGGACTAGCGGGAGGGCTGAGACCCAGTACTTC.